Described below is a single TCR beta chain sequence and its context. The antigen is unknown. CDR1 is LGHNA, CDR2 YSLEER, per germline. Deletions cut 0 bases from V and 5 bases from J, with 11 bases between. CDR3 length equals 15 residues. This specimen comes from a study of T cell responses to AZD1222 COVID-19 vaccine. The data were produced by immunoSEQ multiplex PCR, yet TCRdb's version contains in-frame clones alone and is incomplete. Among over 150,000 clones listed, 85% to 90% were seen once. Study-wide results and limits: Repertoire sampling was restricted to post-peak T cell response timepoints. Only five or six AZD1222 recipients tested seropositive at baseline.

This chain joins TRBV4-3 and TRBJ2-1; tentative D call: TRBD2 (6 bases). The origin of this receptor is an adult who received the AZD1222 COVID-19 vaccine. Sequencing used peripheral blood, obtained 28 days after the second AZD1222 dose. CDR3 nucleotides: TGCGCCAGCAGCCAAGAATGGCGGGGACACAATGAGCAGTTCTTC. This sequence encodes CASSQEWRGHNEQFF.